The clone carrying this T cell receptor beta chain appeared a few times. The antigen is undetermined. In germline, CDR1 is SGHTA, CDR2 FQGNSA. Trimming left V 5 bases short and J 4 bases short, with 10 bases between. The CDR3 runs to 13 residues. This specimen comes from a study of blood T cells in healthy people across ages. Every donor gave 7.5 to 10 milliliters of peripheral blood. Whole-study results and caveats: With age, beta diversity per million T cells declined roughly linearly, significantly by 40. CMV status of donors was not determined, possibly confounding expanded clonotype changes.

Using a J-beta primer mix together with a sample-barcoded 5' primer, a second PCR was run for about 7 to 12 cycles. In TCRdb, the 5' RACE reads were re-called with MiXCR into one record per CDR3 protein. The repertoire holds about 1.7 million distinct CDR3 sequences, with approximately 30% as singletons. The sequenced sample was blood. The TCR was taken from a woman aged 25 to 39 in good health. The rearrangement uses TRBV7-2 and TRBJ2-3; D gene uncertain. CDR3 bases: TGTGCCAGCAGCCCTTGGGTGGCAGATACGCAGTATTTT. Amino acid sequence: CASSPWVADTQYF.